This entry lists 6 T cell receptor beta chains sequenced from one sample in a study of blood T cells in healthy people across ages. Next came a second PCR, run for about 7 to 12 cycles, which used a sample-barcoded 5' primer along with a J-beta primer mix. MiXCR was run by TCRdb on the 5' RACE reads, yielding one entry per CDR3 protein. This table holds approximately 1.5 million distinct CDR3 sequences, 30% to 40% found once. The sequencing sample was made of blood. These receptors were taken from a woman under 40 in good health.

Only one count was recorded for this clonotype. The chain has TRBV11-2 and TRBJ2-1; D gene uncertain. Trimming cost V 2 bases and J 3 bases, with 8 bases left between them. This CDR3 spans 14 amino acids. Germline V gene sequence: CDR1 SGHAT, CDR2 FQNNGV. CDR3 residues: CASSLTLRYNEQFF. CDR3 nucleotide sequence: TGTGCCAGCAGCTTAACTCTTCGCTACAATGAGCAGTTCTTC.

The gene calls are TRBV28 and TRBJ2-7; D may be TRBD1 or TRBD2 (6 bases each). Germline CDR1 is MDHEN and CDR2 is SYDVKM. The CDR3 runs to 14 residues. Trimming left V 6 bases short and J 4 bases short, with 16 bases between. CDR3 loop: CASSPTLGGYEQYF. DNA for the CDR3: TGTGCCAGCAGCCCCACCCTAGGGGGGTACGAGCAGTACTTC.

This clonotype was counted a single time. This chain connects TRBV30 to TRBJ1-5; D is unresolved. Germline-derived CDR1 and CDR2 are GTSNPN and SVGIG (reference sequence). With 2 bases removed from V and 7 bases from J, the gap between germline ends came to 12 bases. The CDR3 is 13 residues long. The chain's CDR3 is CAWSPAGSQPQHF. Written as DNA, the CDR3 is TGTGCCTGGAGTCCCGCGGGGTCCCAGCCCCAGCATTTT.

This clonotype has just a few counts. CDR3 sequence: CAISPGTSGIDTQYF. CDR3 DNA sequence: TGTGCCATCAGTCCCGGGACTAGCGGAATAGATACGCAGTATTTT. V is TRBV10-3 and J is TRBJ2-3; 11 bases match TRBD2. Germline V lookup: CDR1 ENHRY, CDR2 SYGVKD. V was clipped by 5 bases and J by 5 bases; unmatched bases: 6. This CDR3 spans 15 amino acids.

This clonotype has only a few counts. The V gene is TRBV28, the J gene TRBJ2-6; no firm D call. The CDR3 has 12 amino acids. Germline CDR1 reads MDHEN; CDR2 reads SYDVKM. The V end was cut by 2 bases, the J end by 10 bases, with 6 bases between. The CDR3 nucleotides are TGTGCCAGCAGTTTAGATGATAACGTCCTGACTTTC. Translating it yields CASSLDDNVLTF.

This clonotype was seen a few times. The chain combines TRBV27 with TRBJ2-5; TRBD2 matches 14 bases. This CDR3 is 15 amino acids long. The germline gives CDR1 MNHEY, CDR2 SMNVEV (reference sequence). V was clipped by 3 bases and J by 6 bases; unmatched bases: 3. This chain's CDR3 is CASSLWTSGGQTQYF. CDR3 nucleotide sequence: TGTGCCAGCAGTTTGTGGACTAGCGGGGGGCAGACCCAGTACTTC.